A single sample gave rise to the 29 T cell receptor beta chains below, sequenced in a study of response to subunit inactivated influenza vaccine. TCRdb reprocessed the RT-PCR reads with MiXCR, giving one entry per CDR3 protein. Found here are about 190,000 distinct CDR3 sequences, about 15% of them singletons; the top ten hold about 28%. This material consisted of CD8+ T cells sorted from PBMCs, taken roughly 5 days after vaccination. The receptors stem from a man in his fifties who received an inactivated influenza vaccine.

This sequence joins TRBV4-2 and TRBJ1-1; possible D gene TRBD1, 6 bases. The CDR3 totals 15 residues. Germline lookup yields CDR1 LGHNA and CDR2 YNFKEQ. V gave up 0 bases and J gave up 4 bases, with 12 bases separating them. In nucleotides, the CDR3 is TGTGCCAGCAGCCAAGACAGGGGAATCAGCACTGAAGCTTTCTTT. Its protein product is CASSQDRGISTEAFF.

This clonotype showed up just a few times. This chain uses TRBV10-3 with TRBJ1-1; D is unclear. Germline loops: CDR1 ENHRY, CDR2 SYGVKD. V was shortened by 10 bases and J by 5 bases, with 14 bases between the two germline ends. The CDR3 contains 12 residues. The CDR3 DNA reads as TGTGCCACCCAAAGCCCGGGAACTGAAGCTTTCTTT. Its translation is CATQSPGTEAFF.

The chain has TRBV7-8 and TRBJ1-1, with a weak D call TRBD1 (6 bases). The germline CDR1 and CDR2 sequences are SGHVS and FQNEAQ. V was clipped by 5 bases and J by 0 bases, with 13 bases between them. The CDR3 has 15 residues. DNA for the CDR3: TGTGCCAGCAGCGGAAACAGGGCGATGAACACTGAAGCTTTCTTT. It codes for CASSGNRAMNTEAFF.

The chain links TRBV4-3 to TRBJ1-5, with no clear D. Trimming stripped 3 bases from V and 5 bases from J, with 8 bases between. There are 13 residues in the CDR3. Looked up from germline, CDR1 is LGHNA and CDR2 is YSLEER. CDR3 protein: CASSQAPDQPQHF. The DNA of the CDR3 is TGCGCCAGCAGCCAGGCTCCCGATCAGCCCCAGCATTTT.

The gene calls are TRBV4-3 and TRBJ2-7, with D unclear. This CDR3 region has 14 residues. The V end lost 0 bases, the J end lost 1 base, and 7 bases lay between the germline ends. CDR1 is LGHNA, CDR2 YSLEER, per germline. CDR3 in DNA: TGCGCCAGCAGCCAAGAACAGATTTCCTACGAGCAGTACTTC. This gives the protein CASSQEQISYEQYF.

The CDR3 region has the DNA TGCTGCGCGGTAGGACAGAGTACGTCCCTCAGGATAGTTCCCCAGTACTTC. This encodes CCAVGQSTSLRIVPQYF. The J gene is TRBJ2-5, the V gene TRBV20-1; D might be TRBD1 (6 bases). CDR3 size: 17 residues. Germline CDR1 reads DFQATT; CDR2 reads SNEGSKA (reference sequence).

This clonotype was observed a handful of times. The chain employs TRBV7-2 and TRBJ2-2; D may match TRBD1 or TRBD2 (5 bases each). The CDR3 consists of 15 residues. V was pared by 2 bases and J by 6 bases, with 13 bases between. In germline, CDR1 is SGHTA, CDR2 FQGNSA. CDR3 amino acids: CASSLRDPLPGELFF. The CDR3 region has the DNA TGTGCCAGCAGCTTAAGGGACCCGCTTCCCGGGGAGCTGTTTTTT.

This clonotype was counted only a few times. This chain uses TRBV20-1 with TRBJ2-7, with 8 bases aligning to TRBD1. Trimming at V came to 2 bases and at J to 2 bases, leaving 5 bases not matched to a gene. CDR1 is DFQATT and CDR2 is SNEGSKA in the germline V gene (reference sequence). This CDR3 is 14 amino acids long. Here the CDR3 DNA reads TGCAGTGCTAGACTCAGGGGGCGGCCCTACGAGCAGTACTTC. It translates to CSARLRGRPYEQYF.

Written as DNA, the CDR3 is TGCGCCAGCAGCCCCCGCCAGCGGGAGAGGTCAGATACGCAGTATTTT. Translated: CASSPRQRERSDTQYF. The rearrangement uses TRBV5-1 and TRBJ2-3; 8 bases match TRBD2. The CDR3 totals 16 residues. J gave up 4 bases and V 4 bases, and 11 bases lay outside the gene matches. CDR1 and CDR2 (germline): SGHRS, YFSETQ.

The chain joins TRBV12-3 or TRBV12-4 to TRBJ2-7; TRBD1 might be the D (5 bases). V lost 3 bases and J lost 6, with 12 bases in between. The CDR3 consists of 13 residues. The CDR3 DNA reads as TGTGCCAGCAGTTTGGGGCAGGGCATCGAGCAGTACTTC. This sequence encodes CASSLGQGIEQYF.

This chain links TRBV10-3 with TRBJ2-1, with D perhaps matching TRBD2 (6 bases). This CDR3 spans 13 amino acids. V was pared by 10 bases and J by 4 bases, with 14 bases between. Germline V CDR1 and CDR2: ENHRY, SYGVKD. The CDR3: CANSGVGYNEQFF. In DNA, the CDR3 is TGTGCCAACTCGGGAGTAGGGTACAATGAGCAGTTCTTC.

The V call is TRBV29-1, the J call TRBJ2-1, with 9 bases matching TRBD2. With 5 bases clipped from V and 2 bases from J, the junction kept 10 bases outside the gene matches. This CDR3 spans 16 amino acids. CDR1 SQVTM and CDR2 ANQGSEA come from the germline V gene. This CDR3 reads CSVNPTGTSTYNEQFF. For the CDR3, the DNA is TGCAGCGTTAACCCTACCGGGACTAGCACCTACAATGAGCAGTTCTTC.

The chain recombines TRBV11-2 with TRBJ2-7; D is perhaps TRBD2 (6 bases). The CDR3 extends over 14 amino acids. CDR1 and CDR2 (germline): SGHAT, FQNNGV. Trimming took 4 bases from V and 6 from J, leaving 16 bases between them. The CDR3 loop reads CASSSFGGGTEQYF. The CDR3 coding sequence is TGTGCCAGCAGCTCTTTTGGGGGAGGAACCGAGCAGTACTTC.

This clonotype was recorded a few times. The CDR3 region has the DNA TGTGCCAGCTCACCCGGACCAATCTACAATGAGCAGTTCTTC. Protein sequence: CASSPGPIYNEQFF. V gene TRBV7-9 combines with J gene TRBJ2-1, with D hard to call. The V end was cut by 8 bases, the J end by 3 bases, with 14 bases between. Germline assignment: CDR1 SEHNR and CDR2 FQNEAQ (reference sequence). The CDR3 is made up of 14 amino acids.

The CDR3 here is CATSAETGGTSYEQYF. The CDR3 region has the DNA TGTGCCACCAGCGCAGAGACAGGGGGGACCTCCTACGAGCAGTACTTC. The V call is TRBV15, the J call TRBJ2-7, with 9 bases fitting TRBD1. V shed 5 bases and J 0 bases; nucleotides not matched to a gene: 8. CDR3 length equals 16 residues. CDR1 is LNHNV, CDR2 YYDKDF, per germline (reference sequence).

This clonotype was detected only a few times. This rearrangement joins TRBV5-1 to TRBJ2-7; 9 nucleotides match TRBD1. Germline V gives CDR1 SGHRS, CDR2 YFSETQ. With 2 bases clipped from V and 5 bases from J, the junction kept 5 bases outside the gene matches. This CDR3 region has 14 residues. The DNA of the CDR3 is TGCGCCAGCAGCTTCTCCCGGGACAGGGACGAGCAGTACTTC. Encoded protein: CASSFSRDRDEQYF.

The chain has TRBV7-3 and TRBJ2-1, with 8 bases fitting TRBD2. The CDR3 is made up of 14 amino acids. Germline CDR1 is SGHTA and CDR2 is FQGTGA. V dropped 2 bases and J dropped 8; count of bases not matched to a gene: 5. The CDR3 coding sequence is TGTGCCAGCAGCTTAGGGTCGGGAGGGGATGAGCAGTTCTTC. This encodes CASSLGSGGDEQFF. Supplemented by reference TRBV7-3 and TRBJ2-1, the full variable domain reads GAGVSQTPSNKVTEKGKYVELRCDPISGHTALYWYRQSLGQGPEFLIYFQGTGAADDSGLPNDRFFAVRPEGSVSTLKIQRTERGDSAVYLCASSLGSGGDEQFFGPGTRLTVL.

The chain has TRBV29-1 and TRBJ2-7; D gene ambiguous. This CDR3 comprises 12 residues. Germline loops: CDR1 SQVTM, CDR2 ANQGSEA. Trimming removed 4 bases from V and 6 bases from J, with 13 bases in between. As DNA, the CDR3 is TGCAGCGTTGTGAGTCCCTCGGGCGAGCAGTACTTC. It yields the protein CSVVSPSGEQYF.

This clonotype was picked up a small number of times. The chain carries TRBV27 and TRBJ2-3; no definite D call. This CDR3 comprises 11 residues. The ends were cut back, 6 bases at V and 5 bases at J, with 6 bases in the middle. Germline V CDR1 and CDR2: MNHEY, SMNVEV (reference sequence). CDR3 nucleotide sequence: TGTGCCAGCAGCCATATAGATACGCAGTATTTT. Translation: CASSHIDTQYF.

The table lists this clonotype with a few counts. This chain joins TRBV6-5 and TRBJ1-5, with D unclear. V was trimmed by 4 bases and J by 4 bases, leaving 14 bases between them. The CDR3 contains 15 residues. The V gene's germline CDR1 is MNHEY and CDR2 SVGAGI. The CDR3 sequence is CASSSEPEENQPQHF. For the CDR3, the DNA is TGTGCCAGCAGTTCAGAGCCAGAGGAGAATCAGCCCCAGCATTTT.

This clonotype was counted between two and nine times. The chain employs TRBV7-9 and TRBJ2-3; no reliable D call. The CDR3 loop spans 16 amino acids. Trimming pared 2 bases from V and 1 base from J, leaving 13 bases between. Germline loops: CDR1 SEHNR, CDR2 FQNEAQ (reference sequence). For the CDR3, the DNA is TGTGCCAGCAGCTTACCCTCGAGTGGGGGCACAGATACGCAGTATTTT. This encodes CASSLPSSGGTDTQYF. Variable domain in full (rest from reference TRBV7-9 and TRBJ2-3): DTGVSQNPRHKITKRGQNVTFRCDPISEHNRLYWYRQTLGQGPEFLTYFQNEAQLEKSRLLSDRFSAERPKGSFSTLEIQRTEQGDSAMYLCASSLPSSGGTDTQYFGPGTRLTVL.

This chain uses TRBV5-5 with TRBJ1-5; no reliable D call. This CDR3 contains 17 residues. Looked up from germline, CDR1 is SGHKS and CDR2 is YYEKEE (reference sequence). V lost 2 bases and J 0 bases, leaving 15 bases between the germline ends. The chain's CDR3 is CASSFLKGKYSNQPQHF. In DNA form, the CDR3 reads TGTGCCAGCAGCTTTTTGAAAGGAAAGTATAGCAATCAGCCCCAGCATTTT.

The chain links TRBV28 to TRBJ2-1; TRBD2 agrees at 10 bases. The germline CDR1 and CDR2 sequences are MDHEN and SYDVKM. V gave up 5 bases and J gave up 5 bases; unmatched junction bases: 24. This CDR3 contains 21 residues. CDR3 sequence: CASSQRQGLGLAGAWNNEQFF. The CDR3 region has the DNA TGTGCCAGCAGTCAACGACAGGGGCTGGGGCTAGCGGGAGCATGGAACAATGAGCAGTTCTTC.

The sample holds many counts of this clonotype. The gene calls are TRBV5-6 and TRBJ2-7; a weak D match, TRBD1 (5 bases). Trimming took 1 base from V and 3 from J, leaving 8 bases between them. The CDR3 loop spans 13 amino acids. Germline CDR1 SGHDT, CDR2 YYEEEE. DNA of the CDR3: TGTGCCAGCAGCTTGCGACAGAACTACGAGCAGTACTTC. Protein sequence: CASSLRQNYEQYF.

This clonotype was counted a few times. The genes are TRBV6-1 and TRBJ1-2; the D is unclear. V shed 6 bases and J shed 7 bases, with 6 bases lying between them. CDR1 is MNHNS, CDR2 SASEGT, per germline. The CDR3 is made up of 10 amino acids. CDR3 amino acids: CASSDGGYTF. CDR3 coding DNA: TGTGCCAGCAGCGACGGTGGCTACACCTTC.

The V and J genes are TRBV28 and TRBJ2-1; possible D gene TRBD2, 5 bases. V was cut by 10 bases and J by 4 bases, with 20 bases left in between. CDR3 length equals 15 residues. Germline V gene data show CDR1 as MDHEN and CDR2 as SYDVKM. The chain's CDR3 is CATQEERVRYNEQFF. In nucleotides, the CDR3 is TGTGCCACCCAGGAGGAGAGGGTAAGGTACAATGAGCAGTTCTTC.

The rearrangement joins TRBV7-6 to TRBJ2-1; D remains ambiguous. V dropped 5 bases and J dropped 0 bases, with 20 bases sitting between them. From germline, CDR1 is SGHVS and CDR2 FNYEAQ. The CDR3 is made up of 18 amino acids. The CDR3 here is CASSPTLSTYDSYNEQFF. In nucleotides, the CDR3 is TGTGCCAGCAGCCCTACTTTGTCTACCTATGACTCCTACAATGAGCAGTTCTTC.

J is TRBJ1-5 and V is TRBV28; D uncertain. Per the germline V gene, CDR1 is MDHEN and CDR2 is SYDVKM. With 3 bases removed from V and 5 bases from J, the gap between germline ends came to 14 bases. This CDR3 comprises 15 residues. Here the CDR3 reads CASSFLGEGHQPQHF. As DNA, the CDR3 is TGTGCCAGCAGTTTTCTCGGGGAGGGCCATCAGCCCCAGCATTTT.

The gene calls are TRBV27 and TRBJ2-1, with a possible D match to TRBD1 (6 bases). V gave up 5 bases and J gave up 12 bases, with 14 bases separating them. Germline loops: CDR1 MNHEY, CDR2 SMNVEV (reference sequence). The CDR3 length is 12 residues. The CDR3 loop reads CASSTQGYGQFF. The CDR3 nucleotides read TGTGCCAGCAGTACACAGGGATATGGGCAGTTCTTC.